This T cell receptor (beta chain) was sequenced for a study of T-cell reconstitution after alpha-beta-depleted transplantation in children. Findings and limits, study-wide: Expanded graft clones, several hundred of them, were reportedly the source of alpha-beta T cells about two months after transplant. After one year, T-cell counts and TCRbeta diversity mostly came from new T cells.

This clonotype showed up many times. What it binds is unknown. Trimming took off 6 bases at V and 1 base at J, with 12 bases between the two ends. Germline V CDR1 and CDR2: DFQATT, SNEGSKA (reference sequence). The CDR3 extends over 13 amino acids. It was with unique molecular identifiers that the TCRbeta library was prepared. TCRdb used MiXCR to reprocess the PCR reads, holding one entry per CDR3 protein. The top ten clones hold about 8% of a sample with around 300,000 distinct CDR3 sequences, around a tenth of them seen once. Material: PBMCs, obtained before TCRalphabeta/CD19-depleted stem cell transplant. The clonotype was recovered from a boy younger than two with acute myeloid leukemia, due to receive a stem cell transplant. V usage is TRBV20-1 and J usage is TRBJ1-1; D remains unclear. The CDR3 sequence is CSAPVYWNTEAFF. The CDR3 DNA is TGCAGTGCCCCCGTTTACTGGAACACTGAAGCTTTCTTT.